The 10 T cell receptor beta chains reported below all come from one sample, sequenced in a study of cytomegalovirus exposure and HLA in healthy donors. The PCR ran on 60 Vbeta and 13 Jbeta primers. Sequencing used immunoSEQ multiplex PCR; TCRdb keeps in-frame clones, though not all of them. The sample shows some 90,000 clones, roughly 73% of them seen only once. The sample taken for sequencing was PBMCs. All receptors derive from a male donor in good health and CMV-seropositive.

V and J are TRBV6-6 and TRBJ2-5; 11 bases are a match to TRBD1. Per the germline V gene, CDR1 is MNHNY and CDR2 is SVGAGI (reference sequence). CDR3 size: 15 residues. V dropped 4 bases and J dropped 4; count of bases not matched to a gene: 5. As DNA, the CDR3 is TGTGCCAGCAGTTGGACAGGGGGCGCTTCAGAGACCCAGTACTTC. Translated: CASSWTGGASETQYF.

The J gene is TRBJ2-1, the V gene TRBV5-1; 7 positions agree with TRBD2. CDR3 length equals 13 residues. Germline assignment: CDR1 SGHRS and CDR2 YFSETQ. V was pared by 0 bases and J by 10 bases, with 4 bases of the junction left unmatched. CDR3 nucleotides: TGCGCCAGCAGCTTGGACCCTAGCGGCGAGCAGTTCTTC. This translates into CASSLDPSGEQFF.

The chain couples TRBV27 to TRBJ2-7, with D possibly TRBD2 on 5 matching bases. Trimming removed 6 bases from V and 6 bases from J, with 18 bases in between. The CDR3 is 14 amino acids. Germline assignment: CDR1 MNHEY and CDR2 SMNVEV (reference sequence). CDR3 nucleotide sequence: TGTGCCAGCAGGAGGGCCGAGCTGGGTAGCGAGCAGTACTTC. Protein sequence: CASRRAELGSEQYF.

This clone appeared once. The J gene is TRBJ2-2, the V gene TRBV7-9; 9 nucleotides line up with TRBD1. V was clipped by 5 bases and J by 5 bases; unmatched bases: 9. This CDR3 spans 16 amino acids. CDR1 and CDR2 (germline): SEHNR, FQNEAQ (reference sequence). CDR3 in amino acids: CASSPRTGDGTGELFF. In DNA form, the CDR3 reads TGTGCCAGCAGCCCGAGGACAGGGGATGGGACCGGGGAGCTGTTTTTT.

The chain is built from TRBV19 and TRBJ2-5; 8 positions match TRBD1. Germline V gene lookup returns CDR1 LNHDA and CDR2 SQIVND (reference sequence). This CDR3 spans 12 amino acids. V dropped 6 bases and J dropped 3; count of bases not matched to a gene: 0. CDR3 in amino acids: CASRDREETQYF. CDR3 coding DNA: TGTGCCAGTAGGGACAGGGAAGAGACCCAGTACTTC.

The chain has TRBV2 and TRBJ2-5; tentative D call: TRBD2 (7 bases). This CDR3 has 14 residues. V was cut by 3 bases and J by 5 bases, with 13 bases left in between. The V gene's germline CDR1 is SNHLY and CDR2 FYNNEI. CDR3 in amino acids: CASSEGGREETQYF. The DNA of the CDR3 is TGTGCCAGCAGTGAGGGGGGGCGCGAGGAGACCCAGTACTTC. The full variable domain, with the rest looked up from reference TRBV2 and TRBJ2-5, is EPEVTQTPSHQVTQMGQEVILRCVPISNHLYFYWYRQILGQKVEFLVSFYNNEISEKSEIFDDQFSVERPDGSNFTLKIRSTKLEDSAMYFCASSEGGREETQYFGPGTRLLVL.

The rearrangement joins TRBV5-6 to TRBJ2-3; 16 bases map to TRBD2. In germline, CDR1 is SGHDT, CDR2 YYEEEE. The CDR3 is made up of 16 amino acids. V trimming: 4 bases; J trimming: 6 bases; junction bases outside the gene matches: 5. The CDR3 DNA is TGTGCCAGCAGCCCCGGGACTAGCGGGGGGGTTGATACGCAGTATTTT. This encodes CASSPGTSGGVDTQYF.

This chain links TRBV10-1 with TRBJ2-3, with a tentative D call TRBD2 (6 bases). Between the trimmed V and J ends, which lost 3 bases and 2 bases, there was a span of 12 bases. CDR3 length: 15 amino acids. Germline values: CDR1 WNHNN, CDR2 SYGVQD (reference sequence). The CDR3 nucleotides read TGCGCCAGCAGTGACCGTGGAGGGTTCACAGATACGCAGTATTTT. Translated, it gives CASSDRGGFTDTQYF.

This clone was observed a handful of times. The chain joins TRBV18 to TRBJ2-5; 9 nucleotides match TRBD2. Germline V CDR1 and CDR2: KGHSH, LQKENI. Trimming at V came to 1 base and at J to 0 bases, leaving 0 bases not matched to a gene. This CDR3 has 15 residues. CDR3: CASSPLAGDQETQYF. The DNA of the CDR3 is TGTGCCAGCTCACCACTAGCGGGGGACCAAGAGACCCAGTACTTC.

This sequence joins TRBV6-6 and TRBJ2-7, with 8 bases lining up with TRBD2. The ends lost 1 base at V and 4 bases at J; junction bases unmatched: 6. The germline CDR1 and CDR2 sequences are MNHNY and SVGAGI (reference sequence). The CDR3 length is 15 residues. In nucleotides, the CDR3 is TGTGCCAGCAGTTACTACGGGACTAGTAGTTACGAGCAGTACTTC. It yields the protein CASSYYGTSSYEQYF.